This T cell receptor beta chain was obtained from a study of CD8 T cells in ankylosing spondylitis. CDR3 length: 15 amino acids. Germline loops: CDR1 DFQATT, CDR2 SNEGSKA (reference sequence). V lost 4 bases, J lost 5 bases, and 5 bases stayed unmatched. Regarding this clonotype: Its antigen is undetermined.

The study's findings and limits: The study identified a TCR beta motif of several highly homologous variants that appeared characteristic of ankylosing spondylitis blood.

MiXCR, applied by TCRdb to the 5' RACE reads, yields one record per CDR3 protein. The sample records under 250,000 distinct CDR3 sequences, roughly a tenth being singletons. Sequencing was done on a sample of blood, either unsorted or a sorted T cell fraction (not recorded which). The chain is built from TRBV20-1 and TRBJ2-1; 13 nucleotides match TRBD2. This receptor was identified in a male donor with ankylosing spondylitis or in good health (not recorded which). The CDR3 region is CSATGLAGRDNEQFF. CDR3 nucleotide sequence: TGCAGTGCTACGGGACTAGCGGGGAGGGACAATGAGCAGTTCTTC.